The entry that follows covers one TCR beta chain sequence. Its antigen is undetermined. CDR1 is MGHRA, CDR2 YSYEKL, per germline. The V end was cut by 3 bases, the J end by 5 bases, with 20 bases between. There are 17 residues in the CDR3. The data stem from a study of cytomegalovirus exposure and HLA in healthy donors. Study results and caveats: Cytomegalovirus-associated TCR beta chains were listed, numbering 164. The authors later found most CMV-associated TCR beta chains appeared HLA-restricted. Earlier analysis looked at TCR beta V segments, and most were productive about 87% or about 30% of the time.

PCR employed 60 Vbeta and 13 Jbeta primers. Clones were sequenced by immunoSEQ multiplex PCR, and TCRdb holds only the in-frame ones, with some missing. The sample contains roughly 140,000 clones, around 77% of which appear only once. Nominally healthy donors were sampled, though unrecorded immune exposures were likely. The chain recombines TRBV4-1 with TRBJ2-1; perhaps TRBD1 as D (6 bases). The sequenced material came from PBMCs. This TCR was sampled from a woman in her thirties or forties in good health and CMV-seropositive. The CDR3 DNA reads TGCGCCAGCAGCCAGCAGGGGTGGTATGATTTTGACAATGAGCAGTTCTTC. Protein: CASSQQGWYDFDNEQFF.